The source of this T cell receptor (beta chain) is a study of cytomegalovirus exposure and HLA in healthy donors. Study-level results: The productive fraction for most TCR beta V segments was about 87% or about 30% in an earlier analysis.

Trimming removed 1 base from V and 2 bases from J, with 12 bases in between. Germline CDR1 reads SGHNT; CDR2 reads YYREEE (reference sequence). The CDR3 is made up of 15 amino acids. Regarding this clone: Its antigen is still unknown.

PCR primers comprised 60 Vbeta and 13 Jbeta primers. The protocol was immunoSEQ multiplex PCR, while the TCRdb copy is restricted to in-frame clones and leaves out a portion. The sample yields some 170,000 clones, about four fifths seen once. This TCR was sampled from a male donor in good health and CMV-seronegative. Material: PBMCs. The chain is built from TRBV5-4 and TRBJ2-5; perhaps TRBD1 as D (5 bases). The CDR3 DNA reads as TGTGCCAGCAGCTTGCGGATGGCAGGGCAAGAGACCCAGTACTTC. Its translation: CASSLRMAGQETQYF.